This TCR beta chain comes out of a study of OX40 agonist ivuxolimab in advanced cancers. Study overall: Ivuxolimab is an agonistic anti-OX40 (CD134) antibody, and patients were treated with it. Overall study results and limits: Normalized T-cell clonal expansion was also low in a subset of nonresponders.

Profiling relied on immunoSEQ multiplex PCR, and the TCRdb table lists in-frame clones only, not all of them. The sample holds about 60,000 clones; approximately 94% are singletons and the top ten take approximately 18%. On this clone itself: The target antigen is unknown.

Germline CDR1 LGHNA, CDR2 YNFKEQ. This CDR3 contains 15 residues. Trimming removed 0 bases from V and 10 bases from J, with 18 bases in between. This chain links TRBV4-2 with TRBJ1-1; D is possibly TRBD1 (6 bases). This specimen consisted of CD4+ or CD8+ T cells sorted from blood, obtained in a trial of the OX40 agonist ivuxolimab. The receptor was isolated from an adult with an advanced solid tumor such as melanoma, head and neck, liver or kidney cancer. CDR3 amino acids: CASSQDRRQASGAFF. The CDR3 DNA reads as TGTGCCAGCAGCCAAGATCGTAGACAGGCCTCCGGAGCTTTCTTT.